Below are 32 T cell receptor beta chains sequenced from a single sample in a study of CXCR3-negative and CXCR3-positive naive CD8 T cells. Study outcomes and limitations: Hydrophobicity was higher for TRB CDR3s found in CXCR3-positive naive cells than in CXCR3-negative naive cells.

These TCRs' antigens remain unknown. Preparation of TRB cDNA libraries relied on 5' RACE carrying UMI labels. TCRdb re-called the 5' RACE reads, yielding one record per CDR3 amino acid sequence without DNA. The sample table sets out about 150,000 distinct CDR3 sequences. The material sequenced was naive CXCR3+ CD8+ T cells from blood. Subset noted: CD45RO-CCR7+CD27+CD95- naive CD8+ T cells expressing CXCR3 (TNR3+). Source of these receptors: a human donor in good health. Some clones in this sample may be carry-over from other donors' samples.

The V and J genes are TRBV7-2 and TRBJ2-7; the TCRdb D gene call, TRBD2, has no DNA to confirm it. The CDR3 contains 15 residues. Germline V gene lookup returns CDR1 SGHTA and CDR2 FQGNSA. CDR3 region: CASSVSVDLPYEQYF.

This sequence joins TRBV6-2 or TRBV6-3 and TRBJ1-5; lacking DNA, the TRBD1 call made by TCRdb goes unchecked. Per germline, CDR1 MNHEY and CDR2 SVGEGT. The CDR3 is 15 amino acids. The CDR3 is CASSFVEGARQPQHF.

This chain joins TRBV14 and TRBJ1-6; as DNA is missing, the TRBD1 call by TCRdb cannot be tested. Germline V gene sequence: CDR1 SGHDN, CDR2 FVKESK. CDR3 length: 17 residues. The CDR3 here is CASSQDTTGGYNSPLHF.

The chain uses TRBV7-9 and TRBJ1-2; TCRdb selects TRBD1, and the lack of DNA leaves this call unchecked. Germline V gene sequence: CDR1 SEHNR, CDR2 FQNEAQ (reference sequence). The CDR3 covers 13 residues. CDR3 protein: CASTHTGRDGYTF.

The chain carries TRBV5-1 and TRBJ2-3; the TCRdb call, TRBD2, lacks DNA for checking. The length of the CDR3 is 17 residues. Germline CDR1 reads SGHRS; CDR2 reads YFSETQ. The CDR3 spells CASSSGTLRTLTDTQYF.

The chain uses TRBV5-1 and TRBJ2-1. The CDR3 is 13 amino acids. CDR1 is SGHRS, CDR2 YFSETQ, per germline. CDR3 amino acids: CASNRGYNNEQFF.

This chain joins TRBV2 and TRBJ2-7; TCRdb lists TRBD2, though no DNA is available to test this call. Germline V lookup: CDR1 SNHLY, CDR2 FYNNEI. This CDR3 comprises 15 residues. CDR3 sequence reads: CATILAGGPSYEQYF.

The chain joins TRBV4-3 to TRBJ2-7. The CDR3 consists of 15 residues. CDR1 is LGHNA, CDR2 YSLEER, per germline. The CDR3 loop reads CASSQDRGRTYEQYF.

The chain has TRBV7-9 and TRBJ2-1; TCRdb picks TRBD1, but there is no DNA to check that call. Looked up from germline, CDR1 is SEHNR and CDR2 is FQNEAQ (reference sequence). The CDR3 loop spans 15 amino acids. The CDR3 loop is CASSPQGPPGLEQFF.

This chain links TRBV5-1 with TRBJ2-7; TCRdb picks TRBD1, but there is no DNA to check that call. The germline V gene has CDR1 SGHRS and CDR2 YFSETQ. The CDR3 has 15 residues. The CDR3 loop reads CASSLQRTGRYEQYF.

The rearrangement links TRBV7-8 to TRBJ2-7; TCRdb names TRBD2, which stays unverified in the absence of DNA. Germline V gene sequence: CDR1 SGHVS, CDR2 FQNEAQ. CDR3 length: 14 residues. The chain's CDR3 is CASSWGAEPYEQYF.

The rearrangement joins TRBV12-3 or TRBV12-4 to TRBJ2-6. The CDR3 extends over 13 amino acids. The CDR3 is CASRESGANVLTF.

The chain recombines TRBV12-3 or TRBV12-4 with TRBJ1-3; absent DNA, TCRdb's TRBD1 call cannot be checked. CDR3 length: 16 residues. The CDR3 protein is CASSLQGPSSGNTIYF.

J is TRBJ2-7 and V is TRBV4-2; TCRdb's D call, TRBD1, is unchecked because there is no DNA. Germline lookup yields CDR1 LGHNA and CDR2 YNFKEQ. The CDR3 runs to 15 residues. CDR3 loop: CASSQGPGQGHEQYF.

The V gene is TRBV12-3 or TRBV12-4, the J gene TRBJ1-2; the D gene TCRdb calls, TRBD1, cannot be checked with no DNA. This CDR3 contains 13 residues. The CDR3 sequence is CASSLSRVYGYTF.

V is TRBV7-6 and J is TRBJ1-6. The germline V gene has CDR1 SGHVS and CDR2 FNYEAQ. The CDR3 is 12 amino acids. This CDR3 is CASSLASSPLHF. The full variable domain, completed using reference TRBV7-6 and TRBJ1-6, is GAGVSQSPRYKVTKRGQDVALRCDPISGHVSLYWYRQALGQGPEFLTYFNYEAQQDKSGLPNDRFSAERPEGSISTLTIQRTEQRDSAMYRCASSLASSPLHFGNGTRLTVT.

The rearrangement joins TRBV28 to TRBJ2-7; the D gene TCRdb calls, TRBD2, cannot be checked with no DNA. Germline V gene data show CDR1 as MDHEN and CDR2 as SYDVKM. This CDR3 is built from 12 residues. CDR3 loop: CASSFMGGEQYF.

The V gene is TRBV19, the J gene TRBJ2-7. This CDR3 comprises 14 residues. The germline V gene has CDR1 LNHDA and CDR2 SQIVND (reference sequence). CDR3 in amino acids: CASSIAAATYEQYF. Using reference TRBV19 and TRBJ2-7 for the parts outside the CDR3, the full variable domain is DGGITQSPKYLFRKEGQNVTLSCEQNLNHDAMYWYRQDPGQGLRLIYYSQIVNDFQKGDIAEGYSVSREKKESFPLTVTSAQKNPTAFYLCASSIAAATYEQYFGPGTRLTVT.

The gene calls are TRBV6-5 and TRBJ1-1; TCRdb calls TRBD1, which cannot be checked without DNA. The germline CDR1 and CDR2 sequences are MNHEY and SVGAGI. This CDR3 spans 15 amino acids. The CDR3 sequence: CASSYKTGLVPEAFF.

The chain is built from TRBV29-1 and TRBJ2-1. From germline, CDR1 is SQVTM and CDR2 ANQGSEA. The CDR3 is 14 amino acids. CDR3 amino acids: CSVESQISYNEQFF.

The chain is built from TRBV29-1 and TRBJ2-3; checking the TCRdb D call of TRBD1 is not possible without DNA. There are 14 residues in the CDR3. Germline CDR1 reads SQVTM; CDR2 reads ANQGSEA. The CDR3 sequence is CSGLGGGATDTQYF.

The chain combines TRBV12-5 with TRBJ2-1; TCRdb's assignment of TRBD2 cannot be checked, as there is no DNA. CDR1 is LGHNT and CDR2 is FRNRAP in the germline V gene. The CDR3 contains 16 residues. CDR3 in amino acids: CASGLEGTSGSIEQFF.

The rearrangement joins TRBV20-1 to TRBJ2-1. The germline CDR1 and CDR2 sequences are DFQATT and SNEGSKA (reference sequence). This CDR3 region has 16 residues. The CDR3 here is CSARDLAELTYNEQFF.

CDR3 amino acids: CASSQDLWGGAYGYTF. The chain couples TRBV4-3 to TRBJ1-2. This CDR3 region has 16 residues. Germline loops: CDR1 LGHNA, CDR2 YSLEER.

J is TRBJ1-2 and V is TRBV5-1; there is no DNA to check the TCRdb D call of TRBD1. CDR3 length equals 14 residues. CDR1 SGHRS and CDR2 YFSETQ come from the germline V gene. The CDR3 here is CASSPGQGNYGYTF.

This sequence joins TRBV23-1 and TRBJ2-3; TCRdb reports TRBD2, a call that lacks DNA to check it against. TRBV23-1 is given ORF status, its function remaining uncertain. CDR3 length: 19 residues. CDR3 loop: CASSQPDKTSGSVPDTQYF.

The J gene is TRBJ1-5, the V gene TRBV4-2. The CDR3 sequence is 15 residues long. CDR1 and CDR2 (germline): LGHNA, YNFKEQ. CDR3 in amino acids: CASSQDWTADQPQHF.

The V gene is TRBV29-1, the J gene TRBJ2-7. The length of the CDR3 is 12 residues. Germline V lookup: CDR1 SQVTM, CDR2 ANQGSEA. The CDR3 here is CSVALGMGEQYF.

The V call is TRBV7-8, the J call TRBJ1-5; TCRdb selects TRBD1, and the lack of DNA leaves this call unchecked. The CDR3 is made up of 15 amino acids. Germline V gene sequence: CDR1 SGHVS, CDR2 FQNEAQ. CDR3 loop: CASSLVGQGDQPQHF.

The chain has TRBV7-2 and TRBJ2-7; TCRdb lists TRBD2, though no DNA is available to test this call. The CDR3 is 15 residues long. Germline assignment: CDR1 SGHTA and CDR2 FQGNSA. CDR3 region: CASSGGLAGAYEQYF.

This chain uses TRBV9 with TRBJ1-2; TCRdb lists TRBD1, though no DNA is available to test this call. CDR1 is SGDLS and CDR2 is YYNGEE in the germline V gene. This CDR3 has 16 amino acids. CDR3 region: CASSPSWDREVDGYTF.

The V call is TRBV15, the J call TRBJ1-3. CDR3 size: 14 residues. Germline lookup yields CDR1 LNHNV and CDR2 YYDKDF (reference sequence). Here the CDR3 reads CATSETTSGNTIYF.